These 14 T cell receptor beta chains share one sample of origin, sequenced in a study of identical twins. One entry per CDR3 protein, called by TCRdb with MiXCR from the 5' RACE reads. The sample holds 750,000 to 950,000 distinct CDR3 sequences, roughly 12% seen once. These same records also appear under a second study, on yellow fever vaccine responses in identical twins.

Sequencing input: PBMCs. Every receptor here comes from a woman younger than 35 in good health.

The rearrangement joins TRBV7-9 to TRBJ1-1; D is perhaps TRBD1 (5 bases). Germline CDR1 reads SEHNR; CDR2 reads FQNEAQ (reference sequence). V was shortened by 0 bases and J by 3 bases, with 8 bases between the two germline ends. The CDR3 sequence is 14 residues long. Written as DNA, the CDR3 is TGTGCCAGCAGCTTAGCGGGGCAGTACACTGAAGCTTTCTTT. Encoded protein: CASSLAGQYTEAFF. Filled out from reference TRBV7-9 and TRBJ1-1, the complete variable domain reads DTGVSQNPRHKITKRGQNVTFRCDPISEHNRLYWYRQTLGQGPEFLTYFQNEAQLEKSRLLSDRFSAERPKGSFSTLEIQRTEQGDSAMYLCASSLAGQYTEAFFGQGTRLTVV.

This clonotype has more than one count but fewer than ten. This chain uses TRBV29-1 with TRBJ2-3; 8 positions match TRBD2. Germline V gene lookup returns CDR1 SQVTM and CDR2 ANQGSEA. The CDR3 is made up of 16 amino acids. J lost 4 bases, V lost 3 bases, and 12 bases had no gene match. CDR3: CSVEVASGGLSDTQYF. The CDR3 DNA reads TGCAGCGTTGAGGTGGCGAGCGGGGGACTATCAGATACGCAGTATTTT.

The CDR3 DNA reads as TGTGCCAGCAGCCCGCCGGGACTAGGGTTCTCCGGGGAGCTGTTTTTT. Its translation is CASSPPGLGFSGELFF. The rearrangement links TRBV11-2 to TRBJ2-2; 8 bases are shared with TRBD2. CDR1 and CDR2 from the germline V gene are SGHAT and FQNNGV. V shed 5 bases, J shed 6 bases, and the junction held 11 bases outside the gene matches. CDR3 length equals 16 residues.

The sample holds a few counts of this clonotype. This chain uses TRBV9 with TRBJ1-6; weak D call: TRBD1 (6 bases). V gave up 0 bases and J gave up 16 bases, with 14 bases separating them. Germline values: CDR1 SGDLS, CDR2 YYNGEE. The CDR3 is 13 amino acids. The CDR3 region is CASSVDYGGQLHF. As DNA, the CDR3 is TGTGCCAGCAGCGTAGATTACGGGGGGCAGCTCCACTTT.

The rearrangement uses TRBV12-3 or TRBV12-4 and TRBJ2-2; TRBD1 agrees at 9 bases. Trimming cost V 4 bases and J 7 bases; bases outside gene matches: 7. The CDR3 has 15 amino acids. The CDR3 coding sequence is TGTGCCAGCAGTTCCGGGACAGGGCCCATCGGGGAGCTGTTTTTT. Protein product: CASSSGTGPIGELFF.

CDR3 sequence: CASCPQTGRLSGANVLTF. The CDR3 DNA reads TGTGCCAGCTGTCCCCAGACGGGGAGGCTCTCTGGGGCCAACGTCCTGACTTTC. The genes are TRBV3-1 and TRBJ2-6, with D maybe TRBD2 (6 bases). Germline CDR1 reads LGHDT; CDR2 reads YNNKEL (reference sequence). Trimming cost V 8 bases and J 0 bases, with 20 bases left between them. This CDR3 is 18 amino acids long.

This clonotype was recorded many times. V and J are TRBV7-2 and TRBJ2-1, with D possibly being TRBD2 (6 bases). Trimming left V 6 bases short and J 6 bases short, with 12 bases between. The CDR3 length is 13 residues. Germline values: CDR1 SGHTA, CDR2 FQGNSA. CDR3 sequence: CASRPGTLNEQFF. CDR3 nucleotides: TGTGCCAGCAGGCCAGGGACTCTCAATGAGCAGTTCTTC.

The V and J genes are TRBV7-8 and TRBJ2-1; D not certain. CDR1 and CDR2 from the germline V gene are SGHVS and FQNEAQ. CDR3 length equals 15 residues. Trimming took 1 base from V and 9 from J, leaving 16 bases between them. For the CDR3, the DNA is TGTGCCAGCAGCTTAGACTCCCCCTCCAGGTTTGAGCAGTTCTTC. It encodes CASSLDSPSRFEQFF.

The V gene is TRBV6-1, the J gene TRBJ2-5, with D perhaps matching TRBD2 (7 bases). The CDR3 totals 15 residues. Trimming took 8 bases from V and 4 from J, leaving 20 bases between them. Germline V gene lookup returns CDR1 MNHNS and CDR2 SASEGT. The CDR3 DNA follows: TGTGCCAGCTCGAGGGGGGGGTTTCAAAGAGAGACCCAGTACTTC. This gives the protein CASSRGGFQRETQYF.

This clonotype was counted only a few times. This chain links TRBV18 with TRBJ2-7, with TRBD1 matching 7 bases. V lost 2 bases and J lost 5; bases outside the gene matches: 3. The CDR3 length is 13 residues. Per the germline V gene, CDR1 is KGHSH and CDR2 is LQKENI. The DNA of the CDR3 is TGTGCCAGCTCACCAAGACAGGGAGACGAGCAGTACGTC. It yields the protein CASSPRQGDEQYV.

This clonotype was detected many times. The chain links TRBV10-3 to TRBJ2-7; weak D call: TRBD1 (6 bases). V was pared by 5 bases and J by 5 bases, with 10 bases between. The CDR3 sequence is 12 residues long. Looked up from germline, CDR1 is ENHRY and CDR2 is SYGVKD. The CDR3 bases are TGTGCCATCAGTCAATACAGGGACGAGCAGTACGTC. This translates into CAISQYRDEQYV.

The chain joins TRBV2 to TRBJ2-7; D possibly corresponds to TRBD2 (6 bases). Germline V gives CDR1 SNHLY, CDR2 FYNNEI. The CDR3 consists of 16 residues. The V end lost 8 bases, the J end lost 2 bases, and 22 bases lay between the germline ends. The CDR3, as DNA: TGTGCCAGCTCCGGGGTAACTAGCTACTCTCCCTACGAGCAGTACGTC. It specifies CASSGVTSYSPYEQYV.

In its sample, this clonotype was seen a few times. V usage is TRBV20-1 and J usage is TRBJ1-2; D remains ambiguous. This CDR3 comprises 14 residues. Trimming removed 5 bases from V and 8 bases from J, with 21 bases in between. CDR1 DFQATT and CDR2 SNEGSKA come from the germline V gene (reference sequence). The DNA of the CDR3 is TGCAGTGCTCCACCCCCGGGGAGGGTAGGAGGCTACACCTTC. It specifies CSAPPPGRVGGYTF.

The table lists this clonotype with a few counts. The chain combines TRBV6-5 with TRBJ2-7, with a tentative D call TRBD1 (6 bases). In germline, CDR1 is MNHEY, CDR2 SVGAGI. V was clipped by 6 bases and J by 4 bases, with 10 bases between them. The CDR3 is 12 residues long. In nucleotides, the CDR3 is TGTGCCAGCAGGTCGACAGGTTACGAGCAGTACTTC. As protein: CASRSTGYEQYF.